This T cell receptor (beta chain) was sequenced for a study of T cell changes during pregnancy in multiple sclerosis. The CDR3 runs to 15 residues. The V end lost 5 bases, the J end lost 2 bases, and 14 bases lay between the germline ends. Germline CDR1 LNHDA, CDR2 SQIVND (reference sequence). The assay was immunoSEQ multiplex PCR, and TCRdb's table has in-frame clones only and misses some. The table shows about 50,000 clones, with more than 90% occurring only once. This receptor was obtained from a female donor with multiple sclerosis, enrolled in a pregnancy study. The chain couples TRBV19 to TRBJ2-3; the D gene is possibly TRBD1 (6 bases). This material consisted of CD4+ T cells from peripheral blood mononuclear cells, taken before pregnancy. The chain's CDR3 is CASSPGTTLTDTQYF. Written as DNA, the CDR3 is TGTGCCAGTAGTCCCGGGACAACGCTCACAGATACGCAGTATTTT.